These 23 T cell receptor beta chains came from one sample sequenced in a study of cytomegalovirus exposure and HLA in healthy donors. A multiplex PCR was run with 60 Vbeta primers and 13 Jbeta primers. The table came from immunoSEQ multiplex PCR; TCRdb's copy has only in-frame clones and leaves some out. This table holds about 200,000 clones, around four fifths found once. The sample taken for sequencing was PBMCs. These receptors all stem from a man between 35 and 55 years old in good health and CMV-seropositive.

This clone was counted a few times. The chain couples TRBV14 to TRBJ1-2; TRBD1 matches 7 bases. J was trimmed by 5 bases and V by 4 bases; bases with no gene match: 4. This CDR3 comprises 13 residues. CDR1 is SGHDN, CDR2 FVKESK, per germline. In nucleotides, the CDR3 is TGTGCCAGCAGCCCGGGACAGAAATATGGCTACACCTTC. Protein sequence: CASSPGQKYGYTF. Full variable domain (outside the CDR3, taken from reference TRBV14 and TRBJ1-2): EAGVTQFPSHSVIEKGQTVTLRCDPISGHDNLYWYRRVMGKEIKFLLHFVKESKQDESGMPNNRFLAERTGGTYSTLKVQPAELEDSGVYFCASSPGQKYGYTFGSGTRLTVV.

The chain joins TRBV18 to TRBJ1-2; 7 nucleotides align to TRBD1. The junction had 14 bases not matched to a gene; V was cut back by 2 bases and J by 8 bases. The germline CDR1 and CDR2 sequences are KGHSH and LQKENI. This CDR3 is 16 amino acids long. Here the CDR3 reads CASSPTLIGTAEGYTF. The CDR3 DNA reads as TGTGCCAGCTCACCAACTTTAATCGGGACAGCGGAGGGCTACACCTTC.

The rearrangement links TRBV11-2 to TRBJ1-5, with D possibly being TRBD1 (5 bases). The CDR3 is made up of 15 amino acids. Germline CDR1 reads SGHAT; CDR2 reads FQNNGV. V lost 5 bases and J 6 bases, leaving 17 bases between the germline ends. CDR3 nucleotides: TGTGCCAGCAGCCCGGGACTCCGAGGGGCTCAGCCCCAGCATTTT. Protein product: CASSPGLRGAQPQHF.

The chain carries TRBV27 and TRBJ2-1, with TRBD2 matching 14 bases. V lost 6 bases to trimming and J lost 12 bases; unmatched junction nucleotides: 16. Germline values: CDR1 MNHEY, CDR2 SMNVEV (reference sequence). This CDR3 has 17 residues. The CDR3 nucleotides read TGTGCCAGCAGCCCCCGCCCCGGGACTAGCGGGAGACTTTGGCAGTTCTTC. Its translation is CASSPRPGTSGRLWQFF.

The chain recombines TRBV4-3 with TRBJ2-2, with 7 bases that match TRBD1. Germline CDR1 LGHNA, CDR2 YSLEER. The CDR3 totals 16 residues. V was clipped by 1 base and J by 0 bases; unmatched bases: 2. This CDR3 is CASSQGDRANTGELFF. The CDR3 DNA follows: TGCGCCAGCAGCCAAGGGGACAGAGCGAACACCGGGGAGCTGTTTTTT.

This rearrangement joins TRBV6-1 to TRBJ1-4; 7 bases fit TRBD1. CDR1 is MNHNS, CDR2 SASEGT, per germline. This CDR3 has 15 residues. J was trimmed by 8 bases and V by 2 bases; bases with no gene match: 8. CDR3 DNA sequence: TGTGCCAGCAGTGAATTCGAGGGGGCTTGGGAAAAACTGTTTTTT. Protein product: CASSEFEGAWEKLFF.

CDR3 region: CASSLVVSYEQYF. Here the CDR3 DNA reads TGTGCCAGCAGCTTGGTAGTTTCCTACGAGCAGTACTTC. The genes are TRBV7-2 and TRBJ2-7; no firm D call. CDR1 SGHTA and CDR2 FQGNSA come from the germline V gene. V was clipped by 3 bases and J by 1 base, with 7 bases between them. The length of the CDR3 is 13 residues. Combining the CDR3 with reference TRBV7-2 and TRBJ2-7 gives the whole variable domain GAGVSQSPSNKVTEKGKDVELRCDPISGHTALYWYRQSLGQGLEFLIYFQGNSAPDKSGLPSDRFSAERTGGSVSTLTIQRTQQEDSAVYLCASSLVVSYEQYFGPGTRLTVT.

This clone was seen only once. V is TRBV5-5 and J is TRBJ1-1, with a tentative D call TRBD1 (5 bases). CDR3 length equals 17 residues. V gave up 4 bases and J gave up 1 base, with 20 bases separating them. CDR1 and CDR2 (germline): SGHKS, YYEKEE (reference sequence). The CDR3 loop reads CASSLRAGTFSNTEAFF. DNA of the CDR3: TGTGCCAGCAGCCTCAGAGCCGGGACTTTCTCGAACACTGAAGCTTTCTTT.

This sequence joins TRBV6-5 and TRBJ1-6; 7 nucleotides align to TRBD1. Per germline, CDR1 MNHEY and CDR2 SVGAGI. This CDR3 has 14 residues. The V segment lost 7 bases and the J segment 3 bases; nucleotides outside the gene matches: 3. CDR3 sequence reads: CASNRQGYNSPLHF. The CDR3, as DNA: TGTGCCAGCAACCGACAGGGCTATAATTCACCCCTCCACTTT.

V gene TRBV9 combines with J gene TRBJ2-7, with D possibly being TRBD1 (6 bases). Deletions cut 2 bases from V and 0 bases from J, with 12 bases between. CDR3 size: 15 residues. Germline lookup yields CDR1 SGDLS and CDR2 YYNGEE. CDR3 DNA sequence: TGTGCCAGCAGCGTGTCCGGGACAAGCTCCTACGAGCAGTACTTC. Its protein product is CASSVSGTSSYEQYF.

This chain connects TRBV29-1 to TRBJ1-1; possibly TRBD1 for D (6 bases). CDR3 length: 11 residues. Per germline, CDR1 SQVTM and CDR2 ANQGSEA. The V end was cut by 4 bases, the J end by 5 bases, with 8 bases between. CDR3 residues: CSVGQGTEAFF. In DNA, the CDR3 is TGCAGCGTTGGTCAGGGGACTGAAGCTTTCTTT.

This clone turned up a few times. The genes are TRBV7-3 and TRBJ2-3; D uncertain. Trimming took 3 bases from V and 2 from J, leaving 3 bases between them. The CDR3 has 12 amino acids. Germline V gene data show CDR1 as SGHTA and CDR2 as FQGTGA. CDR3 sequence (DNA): TGTGCCAGCAGCTTTAACACAGATACGCAGTATTTT. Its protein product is CASSFNTDTQYF.

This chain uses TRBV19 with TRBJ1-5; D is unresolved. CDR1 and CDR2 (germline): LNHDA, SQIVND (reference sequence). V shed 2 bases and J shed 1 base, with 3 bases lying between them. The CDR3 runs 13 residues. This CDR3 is CASSITSNQPQHF. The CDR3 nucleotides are TGTGCCAGTAGTATAACAAGCAATCAGCCCCAGCATTTT.

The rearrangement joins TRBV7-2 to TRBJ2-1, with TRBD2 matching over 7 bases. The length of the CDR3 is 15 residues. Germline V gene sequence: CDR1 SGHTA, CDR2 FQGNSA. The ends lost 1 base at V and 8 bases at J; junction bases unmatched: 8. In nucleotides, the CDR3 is TGTGCCAGCAGCTTAGAAGCGGGACGGGACTATGAGCAGTTCTTC. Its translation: CASSLEAGRDYEQFF.

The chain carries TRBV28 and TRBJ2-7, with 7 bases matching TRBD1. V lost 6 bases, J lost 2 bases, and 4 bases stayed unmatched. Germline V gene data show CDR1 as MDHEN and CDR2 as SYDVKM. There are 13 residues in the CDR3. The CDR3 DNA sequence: TGTGCCAGCAGGGGTGGACAGGCCTACGAGCAGTACTTC. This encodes CASRGGQAYEQYF.

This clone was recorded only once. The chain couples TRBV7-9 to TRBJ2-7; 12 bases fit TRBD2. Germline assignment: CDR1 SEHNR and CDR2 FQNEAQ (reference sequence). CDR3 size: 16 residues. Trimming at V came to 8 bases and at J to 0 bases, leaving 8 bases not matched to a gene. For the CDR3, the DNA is TGTGCCAGCGTCGATGGACTAGCGGGGAACTCCTACGAGCAGTACTTC. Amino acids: CASVDGLAGNSYEQYF.

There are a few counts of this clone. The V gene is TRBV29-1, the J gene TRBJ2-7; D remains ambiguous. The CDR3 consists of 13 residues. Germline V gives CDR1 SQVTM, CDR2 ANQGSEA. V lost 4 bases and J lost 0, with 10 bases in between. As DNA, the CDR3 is TGCAGCGTTGCCGTTAGAGTCTCCTACGAGCAGTACTTC. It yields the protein CSVAVRVSYEQYF.

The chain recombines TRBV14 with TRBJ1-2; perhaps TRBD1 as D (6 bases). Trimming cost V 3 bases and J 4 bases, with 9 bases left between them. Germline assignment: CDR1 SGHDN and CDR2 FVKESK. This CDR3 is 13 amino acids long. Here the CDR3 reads CASSQNRAYGYTF. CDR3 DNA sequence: TGTGCCAGCAGCCAGAACAGGGCCTATGGCTACACCTTC.

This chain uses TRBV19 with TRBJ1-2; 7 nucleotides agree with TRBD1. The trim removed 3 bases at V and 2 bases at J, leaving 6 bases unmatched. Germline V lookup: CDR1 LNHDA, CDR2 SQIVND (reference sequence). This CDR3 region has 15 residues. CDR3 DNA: TGTGCCAGTAGTATTGGACAGGCACCCAACTATGGCTACACCTTC. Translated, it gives CASSIGQAPNYGYTF.

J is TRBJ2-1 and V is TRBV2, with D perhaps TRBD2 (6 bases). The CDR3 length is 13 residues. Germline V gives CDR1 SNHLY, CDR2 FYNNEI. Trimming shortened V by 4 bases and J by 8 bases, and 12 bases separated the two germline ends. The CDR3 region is CASSGDLADEQFF. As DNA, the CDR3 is TGTGCCAGCAGTGGGGACTTGGCGGATGAGCAGTTCTTC.

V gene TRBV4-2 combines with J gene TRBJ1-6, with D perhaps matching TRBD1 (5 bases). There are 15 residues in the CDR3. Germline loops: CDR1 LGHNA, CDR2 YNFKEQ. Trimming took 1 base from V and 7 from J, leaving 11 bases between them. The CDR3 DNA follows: TGTGCCAGCAGCCAAGGGGGACTTTTGAATTCACCCCTCCACTTT. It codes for CASSQGGLLNSPLHF.

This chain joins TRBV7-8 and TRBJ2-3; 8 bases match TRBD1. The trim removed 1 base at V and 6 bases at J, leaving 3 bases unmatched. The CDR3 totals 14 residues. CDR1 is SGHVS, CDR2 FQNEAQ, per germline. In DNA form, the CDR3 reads TGTGCCAGCAGCTTAGGGCAGGGGGCGGATACGCAGTATTTT. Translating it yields CASSLGQGADTQYF.

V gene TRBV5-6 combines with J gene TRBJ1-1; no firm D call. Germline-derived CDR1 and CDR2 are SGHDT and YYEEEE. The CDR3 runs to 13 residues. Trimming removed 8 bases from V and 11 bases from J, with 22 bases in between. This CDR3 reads CASSSRGVAEAFF. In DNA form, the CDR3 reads TGTGCCAGTTCATCTCGCGGGGTCGCGGAGGCTTTCTTT.